This T cell receptor beta chain was obtained from a study of response to subunit inactivated influenza vaccine. With 3 bases removed from V and 4 bases from J, the gap between germline ends came to 12 bases. This CDR3 contains 14 residues. TCRdb used MiXCR to reprocess the RT-PCR reads, holding one entry per CDR3 protein. The sample comprises fewer than 350,000 distinct CDR3 sequences, 20% to 25% of which are singletons, and roughly 10% rests with the top ten. This clonotype was found a few times. The V call is TRBV12-3 or TRBV12-4, the J call TRBJ2-5; D is possibly TRBD1 (6 bases). Material: PBMCs from blood, obtained about 20 months after vaccination. This clonotype was obtained from a man between 50 and 75 years old who received an inactivated influenza vaccine. The CDR3 sequence: CASSLPGAIETQYF. CDR3 coding DNA: TGTGCCAGCAGTTTGCCAGGGGCAATAGAGACCCAGTACTTC.